This T cell receptor (beta chain) appears in the sequencing data of a study of cytomegalovirus exposure and HLA in healthy donors. With 60 Vbeta and 13 Jbeta primers, the PCR was carried out. The assay was immunoSEQ multiplex PCR, and TCRdb's table has in-frame clones only and misses some. The sample consists of about 67,000 clones, 65% to 70% of them appearing once. To note about this clone: Its antigen is not known.

Everyone who donated was a healthy bone marrow donor. The germline V and J ends were trimmed by 6 bases and 7 bases, with 18 bases remaining between them. The CDR3 consists of 14 residues. Germline V gene data show CDR1 as MNHEY and CDR2 as SMNVEV (reference sequence). Study findings and constraints: Based on reports, TCR beta sequences accurately predicted HLA-A and HLA-B alleles for most subjects. Across donors, most TCRs were seen rarely, yet some public ones were widespread.

This clonotype originated in a woman aged 30 to 39 in good health and CMV-seronegative. The V call is TRBV27, the J call TRBJ1-2, with a weak D call TRBD1 (6 bases). The sequenced material came from PBMCs. CDR3 in DNA: TGTGCCAGCAGGCCCCGGGACACTTGGAGTGGCTACACCTTC. It encodes CASRPRDTWSGYTF.